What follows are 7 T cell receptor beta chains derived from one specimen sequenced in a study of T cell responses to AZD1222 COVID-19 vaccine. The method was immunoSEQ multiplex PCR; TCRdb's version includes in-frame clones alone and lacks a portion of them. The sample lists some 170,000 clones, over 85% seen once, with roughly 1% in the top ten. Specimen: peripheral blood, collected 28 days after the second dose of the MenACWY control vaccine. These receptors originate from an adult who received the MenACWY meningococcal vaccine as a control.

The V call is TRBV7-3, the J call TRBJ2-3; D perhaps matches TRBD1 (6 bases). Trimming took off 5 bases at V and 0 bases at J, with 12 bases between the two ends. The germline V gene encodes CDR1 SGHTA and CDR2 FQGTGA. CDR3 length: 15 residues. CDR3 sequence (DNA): TGTGCCAGCAGCCCCCAGGGGACGAGCACAGATACGCAGTATTTT. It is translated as CASSPQGTSTDTQYF.

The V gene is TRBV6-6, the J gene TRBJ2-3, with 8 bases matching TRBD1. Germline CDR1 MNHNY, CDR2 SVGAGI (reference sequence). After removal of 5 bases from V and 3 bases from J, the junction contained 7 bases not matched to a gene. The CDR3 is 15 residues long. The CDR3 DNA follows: TGTGCCAGCAGTCGTGGACAGGGAGGTACAGATACGCAGTATTTT. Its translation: CASSRGQGGTDTQYF.

The CDR3, as DNA: TGTGCCAGCAGTTTTTGGCAGCTCCTGAACACTGAAGCTTTCTTT. Translation gives CASSFWQLLNTEAFF. The V gene is TRBV28, the J gene TRBJ1-1; D ambiguous. The germline V gene encodes CDR1 MDHEN and CDR2 SYDVKM. This CDR3 has 15 amino acids. Trimming removed 3 bases at V and 0 bases at J, with 11 bases between.

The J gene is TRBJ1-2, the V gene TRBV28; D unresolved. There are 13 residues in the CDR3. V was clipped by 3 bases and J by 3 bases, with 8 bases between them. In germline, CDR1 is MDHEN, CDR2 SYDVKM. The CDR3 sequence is CASSLSGYYGYTF. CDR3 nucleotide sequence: TGTGCCAGCAGTTTGTCAGGTTACTATGGCTACACCTTC.

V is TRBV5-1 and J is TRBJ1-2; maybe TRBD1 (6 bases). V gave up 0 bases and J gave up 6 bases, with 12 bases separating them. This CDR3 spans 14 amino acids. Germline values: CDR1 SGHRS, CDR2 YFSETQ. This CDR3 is CASSLVNRENGYTF. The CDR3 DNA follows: TGCGCCAGCAGCTTGGTCAACAGGGAAAATGGCTACACCTTC. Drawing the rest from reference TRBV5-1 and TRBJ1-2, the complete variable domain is KAGVTQTPRYLIKTRGQQVTLSCSPISGHRSVSWYQQTPGQGLQFLFEYFSETQRNKGNFPGRFSGRQFSNSRSEMNVSTLELGDSALYLCASSLVNRENGYTFGSGTRLTVV.

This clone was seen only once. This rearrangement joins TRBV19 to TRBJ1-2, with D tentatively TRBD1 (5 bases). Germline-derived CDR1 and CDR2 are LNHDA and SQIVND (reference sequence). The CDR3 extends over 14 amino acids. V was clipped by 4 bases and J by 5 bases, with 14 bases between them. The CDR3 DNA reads TGTGCCAGTAGTACCCGGGACTCCTATTATGGCTACACCTTC. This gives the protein CASSTRDSYYGYTF.

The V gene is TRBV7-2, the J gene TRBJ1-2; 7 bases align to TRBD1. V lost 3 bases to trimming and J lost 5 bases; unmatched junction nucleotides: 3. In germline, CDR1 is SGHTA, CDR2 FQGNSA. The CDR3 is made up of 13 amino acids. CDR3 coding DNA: TGTGCCAGCAGCTTTCAGGGGGTGTATGGCTACACCTTC. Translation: CASSFQGVYGYTF.